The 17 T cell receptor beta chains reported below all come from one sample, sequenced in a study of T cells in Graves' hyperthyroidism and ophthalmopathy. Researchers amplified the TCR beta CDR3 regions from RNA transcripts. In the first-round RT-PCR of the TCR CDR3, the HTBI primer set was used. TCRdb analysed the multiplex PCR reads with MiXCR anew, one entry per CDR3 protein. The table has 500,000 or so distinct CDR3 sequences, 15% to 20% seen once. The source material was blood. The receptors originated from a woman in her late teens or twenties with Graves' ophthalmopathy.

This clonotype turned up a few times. This CDR3 is CASRGDRKETQYF. CDR3 in DNA: TGCGCCAGCAGAGGGGACAGAAAAGAGACCCAGTACTTC. The J gene is TRBJ2-5, the V gene TRBV5-1, with 7 bases that match TRBD1. Germline V gene data show CDR1 as SGHRS and CDR2 as YFSETQ. CDR3 length equals 13 residues. The V and J ends lost 5 bases and 3 bases, in that order; junction bases with no gene match: 4.

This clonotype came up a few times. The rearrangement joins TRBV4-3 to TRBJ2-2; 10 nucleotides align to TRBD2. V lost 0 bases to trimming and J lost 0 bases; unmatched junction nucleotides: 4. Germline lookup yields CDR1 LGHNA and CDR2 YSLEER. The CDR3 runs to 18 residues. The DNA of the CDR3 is TGCGCCAGCAGCCAAGAGATTGGACTAGCGGCGAACACCGGGGAGCTGTTTTTT. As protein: CASSQEIGLAANTGELFF.

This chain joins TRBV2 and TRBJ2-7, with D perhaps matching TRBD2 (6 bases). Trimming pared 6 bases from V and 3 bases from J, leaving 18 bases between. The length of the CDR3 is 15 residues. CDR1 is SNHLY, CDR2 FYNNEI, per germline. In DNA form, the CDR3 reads TGTGCCAGCAGCCAAGGGGCTAGCGCGAGCTACGAGCAGTACTTC. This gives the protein CASSQGASASYEQYF.

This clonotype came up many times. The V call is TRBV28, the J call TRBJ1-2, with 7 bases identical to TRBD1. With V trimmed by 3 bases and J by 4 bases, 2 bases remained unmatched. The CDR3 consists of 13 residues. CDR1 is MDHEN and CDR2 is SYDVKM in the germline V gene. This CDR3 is CASSFPGGYGYTF. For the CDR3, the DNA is TGTGCCAGCAGTTTTCCAGGGGGCTATGGCTACACCTTC.

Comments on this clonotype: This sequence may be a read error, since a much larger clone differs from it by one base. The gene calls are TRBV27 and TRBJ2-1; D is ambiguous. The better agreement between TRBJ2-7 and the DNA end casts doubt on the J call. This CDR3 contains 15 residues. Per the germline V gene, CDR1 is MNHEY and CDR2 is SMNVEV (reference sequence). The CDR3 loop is CASSPTTGNYNEQYF. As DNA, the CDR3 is TGTGCCAGCAGCCCTACAACCGGCAATTACAATGAGCAGTACTTC.

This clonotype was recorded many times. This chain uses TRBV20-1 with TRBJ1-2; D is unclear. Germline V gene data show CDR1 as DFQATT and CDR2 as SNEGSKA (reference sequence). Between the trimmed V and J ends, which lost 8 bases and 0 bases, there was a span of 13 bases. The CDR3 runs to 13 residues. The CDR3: CSPLAATNYGYTF. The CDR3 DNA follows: TGCAGTCCACTGGCGGCGACTAACTATGGCTACACCTTC.

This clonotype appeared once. This CDR3 is CASKQGRTGELFF. CDR3 DNA sequence: TGCGCCAGTAAACAGGGGAGGACCGGGGAGCTGTTTTTT. The J gene is TRBJ2-2, the V gene TRBV5-1; the D gene is possibly TRBD1 (7 bases). Germline V gene lookup returns CDR1 SGHRS and CDR2 YFSETQ. The CDR3 is made up of 13 amino acids. V gave up 8 bases and J gave up 5 bases, with 13 bases separating them.

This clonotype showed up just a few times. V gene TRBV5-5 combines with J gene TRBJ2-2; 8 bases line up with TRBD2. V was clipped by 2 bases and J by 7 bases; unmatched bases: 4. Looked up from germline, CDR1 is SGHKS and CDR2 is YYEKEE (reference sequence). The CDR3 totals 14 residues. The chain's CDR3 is CASSFLREVGELFF. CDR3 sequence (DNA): TGTGCCAGCAGCTTTTTGCGGGAGGTCGGGGAGCTGTTTTTT.

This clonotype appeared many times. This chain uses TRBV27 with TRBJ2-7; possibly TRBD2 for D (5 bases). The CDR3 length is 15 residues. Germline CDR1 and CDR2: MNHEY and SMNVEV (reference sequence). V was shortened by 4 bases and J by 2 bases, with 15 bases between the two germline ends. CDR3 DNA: TGTGCCAGCAGTTCCCAACCGGGATCCCCCTACGAGCAGTACTTC. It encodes CASSSQPGSPYEQYF.

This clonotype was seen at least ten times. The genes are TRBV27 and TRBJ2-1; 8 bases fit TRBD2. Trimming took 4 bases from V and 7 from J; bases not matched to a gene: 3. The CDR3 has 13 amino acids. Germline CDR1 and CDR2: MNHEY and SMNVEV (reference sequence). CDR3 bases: TGTGCCAGCAGTTGGCTAGCGGGTAATGAGCAGTTCTTC. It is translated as CASSWLAGNEQFF.

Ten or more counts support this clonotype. The CDR3 spells CASSEAASGEYNEQFF. The CDR3 DNA follows: TGTGCCAGCAGTGAAGCGGCTAGCGGGGAGTACAATGAGCAGTTCTTC. This rearrangement joins TRBV2 to TRBJ2-1; TRBD2 matches 9 bases. The CDR3 is 16 amino acids. V gave up 0 bases and J gave up 4 bases; unmatched junction bases: 4. CDR1 and CDR2 from the germline V gene are SNHLY and FYNNEI.

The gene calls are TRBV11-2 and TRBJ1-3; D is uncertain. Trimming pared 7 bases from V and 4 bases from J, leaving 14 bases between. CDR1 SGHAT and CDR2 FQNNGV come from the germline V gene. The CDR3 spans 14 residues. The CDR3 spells CASIEWAEGNTIYF. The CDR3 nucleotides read TGTGCCAGCATTGAATGGGCGGAGGGAAACACCATATATTTT. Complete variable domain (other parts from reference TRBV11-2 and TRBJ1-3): EAGVAQSPRYKIIEKRQSVAFWCNPISGHATLYWYQQILGQGPKLLIQFQNNGVVDDSQLPKDRFSAERLKGVDSTLKIQPAKLEDSAVYLCASIEWAEGNTIYFGEGSWLTVV.

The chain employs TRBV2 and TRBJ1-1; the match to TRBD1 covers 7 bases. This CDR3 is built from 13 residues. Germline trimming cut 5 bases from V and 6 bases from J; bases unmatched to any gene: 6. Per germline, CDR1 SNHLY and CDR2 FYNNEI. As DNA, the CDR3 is TGTGCCAGCAGTTCAGACAGGGTTTCTGAAGCTTTCTTT. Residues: CASSSDRVSEAFF.

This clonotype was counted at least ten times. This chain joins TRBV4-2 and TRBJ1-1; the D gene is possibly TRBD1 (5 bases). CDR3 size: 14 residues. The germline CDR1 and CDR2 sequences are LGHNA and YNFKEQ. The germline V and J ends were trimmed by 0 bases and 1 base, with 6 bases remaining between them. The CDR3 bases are TGTGCCAGCAGCCAAGATCAGGGGAACACTGAAGCTTTCTTT. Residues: CASSQDQGNTEAFF.

The CDR3: CAISESGGGPYEQYF. The CDR3 region has the DNA TGTGCCATCAGTGAGTCGGGTGGGGGCCCCTACGAGCAGTACTTC. V usage is TRBV10-3 and J usage is TRBJ2-7, with a tentative D call TRBD1 (6 bases). Germline-derived CDR1 and CDR2 are ENHRY and SYGVKD. V lost 0 bases and J 2 bases, leaving 11 bases between the germline ends. This CDR3 has 15 residues.

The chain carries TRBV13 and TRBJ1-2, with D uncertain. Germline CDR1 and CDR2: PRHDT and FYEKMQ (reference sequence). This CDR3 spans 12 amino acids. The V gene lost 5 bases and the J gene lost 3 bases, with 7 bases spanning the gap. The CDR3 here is CASSTDYYGYTF. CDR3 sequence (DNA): TGTGCCAGCAGCACTGATTACTATGGCTACACCTTC. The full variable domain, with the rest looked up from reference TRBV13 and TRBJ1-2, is AAGVIQSPRHLIKEKRETATLKCYPIPRHDTVYWYQQGPGQDPQFLISFYEKMQSDKGSIPDRFSAQQFSDYHSELNMSSLELGDSALYFCASSTDYYGYTFGSGTRLTVV.

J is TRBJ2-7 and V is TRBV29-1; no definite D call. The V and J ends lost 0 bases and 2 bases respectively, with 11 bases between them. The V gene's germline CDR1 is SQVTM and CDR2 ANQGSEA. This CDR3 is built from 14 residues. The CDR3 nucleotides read TGCAGCGTTGAAGATCTGGGCGAACCCTACGAGCAGTACTTC. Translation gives CSVEDLGEPYEQYF.